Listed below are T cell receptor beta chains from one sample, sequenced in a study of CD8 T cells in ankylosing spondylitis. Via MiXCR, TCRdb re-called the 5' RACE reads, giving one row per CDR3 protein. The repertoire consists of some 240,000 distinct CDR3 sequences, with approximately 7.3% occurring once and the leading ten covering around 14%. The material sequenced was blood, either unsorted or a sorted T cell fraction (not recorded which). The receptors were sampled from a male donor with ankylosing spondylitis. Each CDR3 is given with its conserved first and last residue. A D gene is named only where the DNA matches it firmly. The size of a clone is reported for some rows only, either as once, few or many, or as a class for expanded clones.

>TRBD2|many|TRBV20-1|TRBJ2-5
CSASPGLAGEGTQYF
TGCAGTGCTTCACCGGGACTAGCGGGGGAGGGGACCCAGTACTTC
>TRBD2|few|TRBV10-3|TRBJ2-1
CAISRRREGAPGGYNEQFF
TGTGCCATCAGCCGACGGCGGGAGGGTGCCCCAGGGGGGTACAATGAGCAGTTCTTC
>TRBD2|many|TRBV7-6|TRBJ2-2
CASSLRETSALSNTGELFF
TGTGCCAGCAGCTTAAGGGAGACTAGCGCCTTGTCGAACACCGGGGAGCTGTTTTTT
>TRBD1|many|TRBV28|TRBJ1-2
CASRDREGYTF
TGTGCCAGCCGGGACAGGGAAGGCTACACCTTC
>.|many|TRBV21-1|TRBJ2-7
CASSANRGLALAYEQYF
TGTGCCAGCAGCGCCAATAGGGGACTAGCTTTGGCCTACGAGCAGTACTTC
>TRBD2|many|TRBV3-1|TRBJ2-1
CASSQDGATSGYSYNEQFF
TGTGCCAGCAGCCAAGATGGCGCCACTAGCGGGTACTCCTACAATGAGCAGTTCTTC
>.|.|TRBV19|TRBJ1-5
CASTDIYSNQPQHF
TGTGCCAGCACAGATATATATAGCAATCAGCCCCAGCATTTT
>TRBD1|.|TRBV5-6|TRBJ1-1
CASSLGRGHLEAFF
TGTGCCAGCAGCTTGGGGAGGGGGCACCTTGAAGCTTTCTTT
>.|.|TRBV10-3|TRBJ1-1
CAIMSGGSTEAFF
TGTGCCATCATGTCTGGGGGATCCACTGAAGCTTTCTTT
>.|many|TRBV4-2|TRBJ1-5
CASSQDTGRFNQPQHF
TGTGCCAGCAGCCAAGATACAGGGCGGTTCAATCAGCCCCAGCATTTT
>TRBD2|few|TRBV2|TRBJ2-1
CATSLAGGINNEQFF
TGTGCCACCTCTCTAGCGGGGGGAATTAACAATGAGCAGTTCTTC
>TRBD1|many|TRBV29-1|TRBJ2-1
CSVDRQGSSYNEQFF
TGCAGCGTGGACCGACAGGGGAGCTCCTACAATGAGCAGTTCTTC
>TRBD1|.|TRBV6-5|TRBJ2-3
CASSYTRRTGNTDTQYF
TGTGCCAGCAGTTACACCCGCCGGACAGGGAACACAGATACGCAGTATTTT
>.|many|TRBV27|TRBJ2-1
CASSLWGRALRDEQFF
TGTGCCAGCAGTTTATGGGGCAGGGCCCTCCGCGATGAGCAGTTCTTC
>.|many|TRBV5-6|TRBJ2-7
CASSSRQYPSYEQYF
TGTGCCAGCAGCTCGAGACAGTACCCCTCCTACGAGCAGTACTTC
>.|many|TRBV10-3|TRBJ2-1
CAISVEGGSYNEQFF
TGTGCCATCAGTGTAGAAGGCGGGTCCTACAATGAGCAGTTCTTC
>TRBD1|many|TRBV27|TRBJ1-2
CASSFLGQGANGYTF
TGTGCCAGCAGTTTTCTCGGACAGGGGGCGAATGGCTACACCTTC
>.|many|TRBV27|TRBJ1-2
CASSWGGNSVGYTF
TGTGCCAGCAGTTGGGGCGGGAATTCGGTTGGCTACACCTTC
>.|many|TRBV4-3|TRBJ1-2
CASSHRTSGYTF
TGCGCCAGCAGCCACCGAACCTCTGGCTACACCTTC
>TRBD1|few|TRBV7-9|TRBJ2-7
CASSAGQGPRWDEQYF
TGTGCCAGCAGCGCCGGACAGGGCCCTCGTTGGGACGAGCAGTACTTC
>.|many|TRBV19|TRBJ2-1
CASSPGGLDEQFF
TGTGCCAGTAGCCCCGGAGGGCTCGATGAGCAGTTCTTC
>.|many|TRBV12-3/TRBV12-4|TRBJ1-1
CASSLEHARGTEAFF
TGTGCCAGCAGTTTAGAGCATGCCCGAGGGACTGAAGCTTTCTTT
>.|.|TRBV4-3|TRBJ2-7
CASSILTGSYEQYF
TGCGCCAGCAGCATCCTGACAGGCTCCTACGAGCAGTACTTC
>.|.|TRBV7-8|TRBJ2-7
CASSSTGQSSYEQYF
TGTGCCAGCAGCTCAACGGGACAAAGCTCCTACGAGCAGTACTTC
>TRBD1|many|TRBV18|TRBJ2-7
CASSYTGGGEQYF
TGTGCCAGCTCATACACAGGGGGCGGAGAGCAGTACTTC
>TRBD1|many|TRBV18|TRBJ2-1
CATRGDRGNYEQFF
TGTGCCACCCGTGGGGACAGGGGGAACTATGAGCAGTTCTTC
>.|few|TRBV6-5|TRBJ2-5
CASSYGFGETQYF
TGTGCCAGCAGTTACGGCTTCGGGGAGACCCAGTACTTC
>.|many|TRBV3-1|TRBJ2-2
CASSPLPARRGGELFF
TGTGCCAGCAGCCCACTCCCAGCTCGGCGAGGCGGGGAGCTGTTTTTT
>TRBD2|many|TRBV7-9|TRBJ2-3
CASLTSGSTDTQYF
TGTGCCAGCCTTACTAGCGGAAGCACAGATACGCAGTATTTT